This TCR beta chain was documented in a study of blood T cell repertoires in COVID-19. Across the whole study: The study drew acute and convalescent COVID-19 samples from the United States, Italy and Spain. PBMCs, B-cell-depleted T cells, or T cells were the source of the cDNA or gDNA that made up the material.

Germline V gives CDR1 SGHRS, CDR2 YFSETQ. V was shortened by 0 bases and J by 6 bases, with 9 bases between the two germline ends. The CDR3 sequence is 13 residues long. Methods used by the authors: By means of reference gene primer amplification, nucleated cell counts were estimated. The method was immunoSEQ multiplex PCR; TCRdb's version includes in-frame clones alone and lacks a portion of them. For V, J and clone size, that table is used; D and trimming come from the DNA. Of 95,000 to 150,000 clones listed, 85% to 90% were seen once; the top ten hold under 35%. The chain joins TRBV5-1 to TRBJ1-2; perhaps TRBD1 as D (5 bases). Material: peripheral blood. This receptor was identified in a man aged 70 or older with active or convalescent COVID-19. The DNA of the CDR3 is TGCGCCAGCAGCTTGGGGGCAGGGCATGGCTACACCTTC. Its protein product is CASSLGAGHGYTF.